Following are 3 T cell receptor beta chains from one sample sequenced in a study of T-cell reconstitution after alpha-beta-depleted transplantation in children. Using unique molecular identifiers, the investigators prepared the TCRbeta library. TCRdb re-called the PCR reads through MiXCR, storing one row per CDR3 protein. Here the sample spans hundreds of thousands of distinct CDR3 sequences, roughly 13% being singletons. Sequenced here: PBMCs, mostly from graft donor cells, sampled 360 days after TCRalphabeta/CD19-depleted stem cell transplant. These receptors were collected from a male patient aged 10-17 years who had a stem cell transplant for acute myeloid leukemia, so the T cells may come from the graft donor.

This clonotype was picked up many times. J is TRBJ2-7 and V is TRBV3-1; D possibly corresponds to TRBD1 (6 bases). The germline CDR1 and CDR2 sequences are LGHDT and YNNKEL (reference sequence). This CDR3 region has 11 residues. The V gene lost 3 bases and the J gene lost 6 bases, with 6 bases spanning the gap. CDR3 nucleotides: TGTGCCAGCAGCCACAGGGGCGAGCAGTACTTC. Translating gives CASSHRGEQYF.

This clonotype was seen at least ten times. The CDR3 DNA reads TGCGCCAGCAGCCAAGGCCACGCTACCTACGAGCAGTACTTC. This encodes CASSQGHATYEQYF. V gene TRBV4-3 combines with J gene TRBJ2-7, with D uncertain. The CDR3 extends over 14 amino acids. Trimming took off 1 base at V and 2 bases at J, with 9 bases between the two ends. Germline V gene sequence: CDR1 LGHNA, CDR2 YSLEER.

The table lists this clonotype with a few counts. This sequence joins TRBV6-1 and TRBJ2-1; 12 nucleotides align to TRBD2. From germline, CDR1 is MNHNS and CDR2 SASEGT. Germline trimming cut 8 bases from V and 7 bases from J; bases unmatched to any gene: 15. CDR3 length: 17 amino acids. CDR3 nucleotide sequence: TGTGCCAGCGCTGCCCTAAGAGGACTAGCGGGAAAGAATGAGCAGTTCTTC. It encodes CASAALRGLAGKNEQFF.